This is a list of T cell receptor beta chains from one sample in a study of T-cell memory formation after mild COVID-19. TCRdb processed the 5' RACE reads anew with MiXCR; each CDR3 protein has one entry. The sample consists of roughly 580,000 distinct CDR3 sequences, about a sixth of them appearing once. Sequenced sample: PBMCs or a T cell subset sorted from them (not recorded which). Receptors originate from an adult woman who had mild COVID-19 (a few samples of this study predate the infection). Cell type and time point are not known. The CDR3 runs from the conserved cysteine through the conserved F or W. D genes are given only for firm matches. Expanded clones are given a class, and other clones once, few, many or no size at all.

D gene	V gene	J gene	clone size	CDR3 protein	CDR3 DNA
TRBD1	TRBV3-1	TRBJ2-7	.	CASSQGGQLKTNEQYF	TGTGCCAGCAGCCAAGGGGGACAGTTGAAGACTAACGAGCAGTACTTC
TRBD1	TRBV7-9	TRBJ2-5	few	CASSSDRDGETQYF	TGTGCCAGCAGCTCGGACAGGGATGGGGAGACCCAGTACTTC
.	TRBV12-3/TRBV12-4	TRBJ1-1	few	CASSSRGGDTEAFF	TGTGCCAGCAGCTCAAGGGGGGGGGACACTGAAGCTTTCTTT
TRBD1	TRBV11-3	TRBJ2-7	few	CASGSTGQHEQYF	TGTGCCAGCGGGTCGACAGGGCAACACGAGCAGTACTTC
TRBD1	TRBV27	TRBJ2-1	.	CASSLSGQGNWAWGGSYNEQFF	TGTGCCAGCAGTTTATCGGGACAGGGGAACTGGGCCTGGGGGGGGTCCTACAATGAGCAGTTCTTC
.	TRBV12-3/TRBV12-4	TRBJ1-3	.	CASSLGAVGHF	TGTGCCAGCAGTTTAGGTGCAGTTGGGCATTTT
.	TRBV6-1	TRBJ2-5	.	CASRPGSVETQYF	TGTGCCAGCAGACCAGGGAGTGTAGAGACCCAGTACTTC
TRBD1	TRBV5-1	TRBJ2-7	.	CASSLVPGGSYEQYF	TGCGCCAGCAGCTTGGTACCAGGGGGCTCCTACGAGCAGTACTTC
TRBD2	TRBV27	TRBJ2-7	few	CASSIGRAGNEQYF	TGTGCCAGCAGTATCGGGAGGGCCGGGAACGAGCAGTACTTC
TRBD1	TRBV2	TRBJ2-7	few	CASSGLGTGSYEQYF	TGTGCCAGCAGCGGGCTCGGGACAGGGTCGTACGAGCAGTACTTC
.	TRBV5-1	TRBJ2-1	many	CASSLASPNEQFF	TGCGCCAGCAGCTTGGCTTCACCCAATGAGCAGTTCTTC
.	TRBV27	TRBJ2-7	many	CASSLGGNYEQYF	TGTGCCAGCAGCCTTGGGGGTAACTACGAGCAGTACTTC
TRBD2	TRBV7-9	TRBJ2-7	many	CASSAGTSYEQYF	TGTGCCAGCAGCGCCGGGACTAGCTACGAGCAGTACTTC
.	TRBV5-6	TRBJ1-2	few	CASSTGQSYGYTF	TGTGCCAGCAGTACCGGACAGAGCTATGGCTACACCTTC
.	TRBV5-1	TRBJ2-7	few	CASSDARPEQYF	TGCGCCAGCAGCGACGCACGCCCTGAGCAGTACTTC
TRBD1	TRBV29-1	TRBJ2-7	many	CSAVQGTGSYEQYF	TGCAGCGCAGTACAGGGGACGGGGTCCTACGAGCAGTACTTC
TRBD1	TRBV7-9	TRBJ1-5	.	CASSARQGDQPQHF	TGTGCCAGCAGCGCCCGACAGGGCGATCAGCCCCAGCATTTT
.	TRBV12-3/TRBV12-4	TRBJ1-1	.	CASNTRNTEAFF	TGTGCCAGCAACACAAGGAACACTGAAGCTTTCTTT
TRBD2	TRBV3-1	TRBJ2-1	.	CASSQVTSARGNEQFF	TGTGCCAGCAGCCAAGTGACTAGCGCCCGGGGAAATGAGCAGTTCTTC
.	TRBV6-2/TRBV6-3	TRBJ2-6	.	CASGPRVSGANVLTF	TGTGCCAGCGGCCCCAGGGTATCAGGGGCCAACGTCCTGACTTTC
.	TRBV24-1	TRBJ1-2	.	CATSMDGDYGYTF	TGTGCCACCAGCATGGACGGAGACTATGGCTACACCTTC
.	TRBV29-1	TRBJ2-3	.	CSIRGRGADTQYF	TGCAGTATTAGGGGGCGCGGGGCAGATACGCAGTATTTT